The clone carrying this TCR beta chain was detected only a few times. The sample originates from a study of T cells of healthy individuals. Each CDR3 protein gets one entry after TCRdb re-called the 5' RACE reads with MiXCR. The top ten hold about 16% of the sample, which has around 53,000 distinct CDR3 sequences, about 15% seen once. The CDR3 extends over 15 amino acids. Germline V gives CDR1 SGHRS, CDR2 YFSETQ. V lost 5 bases to trimming and J lost 1 base; unmatched junction nucleotides: 6. This sequence originates from a human donor in good health. The chain links TRBV5-1 to TRBJ2-1; 7 positions match TRBD2. The DNA of the CDR3 is TGCGCCAGCAGGTCCATGGGGGGGTCCTACAATGAGCAGTTCTTC. This sequence encodes CASRSMGGSYNEQFF. The full variable domain, in which reference TRBV5-1 and TRBJ2-1 provide the parts outside the CDR3, is KAGVTQTPRYLIKTRGQQVTLSCSPISGHRSVSWYQQTPGQGLQFLFEYFSETQRNKGNFPGRFSGRQFSNSRSEMNVSTLELGDSALYLCASRSMGGSYNEQFFGPGTRLTVL.